This T cell receptor beta chain was identified in a study of T-cell reconstitution after alpha-beta-depleted transplantation in children. Trimming shortened V by 5 bases and J by 6 bases, and 14 bases separated the two germline ends. CDR1 and CDR2 from the germline V gene are SGHRS and YFSETQ. This CDR3 spans 14 amino acids. The study's findings and limits: T-cell numbers and diversity one year post-transplant derived largely from freshly generated T cells.

This clonotype was observed a few times. Its antigen is unidentified. For TCRbeta, the library was prepared with unique molecular identifiers. TCRdb processed the PCR reads anew with MiXCR; each CDR3 protein has one entry. Among approximately 630,000 distinct CDR3 sequences listed, 13% were seen once. The starting material was PBMCs, obtained before TCRalphabeta/CD19-depleted stem cell transplant. This TCR was recovered from a girl aged 2 to 10 with congenital amegakaryocytic thrombocytopenia, due to receive a stem cell transplant. The chain is built from TRBV5-1 and TRBJ2-2; D might be TRBD1 or TRBD2, each matching 5 bases. CDR3 loop: CASRTGRGAGELFF. The CDR3 DNA follows: TGCGCCAGCAGAACGGGACGGGGAGCCGGGGAGCTGTTTTTT.